This T cell receptor (beta chain) stems from a study of blood T cell repertoires in COVID-19 (TCRdb year 2020). In the study overall: Samples covering the acute and convalescent phases of COVID-19 were provided by collaborators in the United States, Italy and Spain. Where available, HLA class I and class II types were taken from metadata supplied by the sample provider and were not determined by assay-based typing. Sample metadata almost always included a de-identified subject ID, COVID-19 status, age in years and sex. Subjects who had been exposed to COVID-19, were actively infected with it, or had recovered from it provided the deeply sampled blood TCRbeta repertoires that made up the dataset. The material from the prospective study consisted of cDNA or gDNA derived from T cells, B-cell-depleted T cells, or PBMCs. The repertoires were released in a freely available public database meant as a resource for research on the immune response to SARS-CoV-2. The samples were drawn from two sources: the first 160 participants of the ongoing ImmuneRACE study, and some 1,300 subjects contributed by 6 global collaborators. The paper as a whole reports these results and caveats: Clinical and demographic metadata were provided uncurated, with the amount varying by source and participant.

V is pruned by 4 bases and J by 4 bases, leaving 4 bases of the junction without a gene match. For CDR1 and CDR2, the germline V gene lists SGDLS and YYNGEE. Measured from the cysteine to the phenylalanine, the CDR3 is 15 residues long. Of the read, only the CDR3 DNA is kept; its 45 bases are in frame from base 1. Samples from volunteer blood donors who had recovered from COVID-19 were contributed by a second Seattle source. Collaborating institutions collected whole blood in K2EDTA tubes following their own protocols. For TCRbeta analysis, collaborators shipped samples as frozen whole blood, isolated PBMCs, or DNA extracted from either of those sample types. TCRbeta CDR3 regions were amplified from genomic DNA by means of the immunoSEQ Assay, a bias-controlled multiplex PCR. Per the source publication's procedure: The number of nucleated cells in each sample was estimated by amplification of reference gene primers within the assay. To quantify the absolute abundance of each unique TCRbeta CDR3 rearrangement, sequence reads were collapsed and filtered. Productive Simpson clonality was computed per sample as the square root of Simpson's diversity index over productive rearrangements. TCRdb holds this immuneACCESS table with in-frame rearrangements only. Some clones are missing; in checked studies, unresolved V genes explain under half, and the rest has no known cause. That table gives V, J and clone size, and the DNA gave D and trimming. The sample has roughly 300,000 clones on record, around 87% of them singletons. 6.5% to 9.5% of the sample belongs to the ten largest clones.

For this clone: No antigen is known for it. No base quality information exists; no much larger clone differs at one position.

The rearrangement combines TRBV9 with TRBJ2-2, and TRBD1 aligns with 10 junction nucleotides. Input material: peripheral blood. The clonotype was recovered from a woman aged 45-65 years who had recovered from COVID-19. The DNA reads TGTGCCAGCAGCTCCGGGACAGGGGTCACCGGGGAGCTGTTTTTT. Translated, this gives CASSSGTGVTGELFF. The CDR3, completed at both ends by the reference TRBV9 and TRBJ2-2 genes, gives the full variable domain DSGVTQTPKHLITATGQRVTLRCSPRSGDLSVYWYQQSLDQGLQFLIQYYNGEERAKGNILERFSAQQFPDLHSELNLSSLELGDSALYFCASSSGTGVTGELFFGEGSRLTVL.